This entry lists 3 T cell receptor beta chains sequenced from one sample in a study of T cells in Graves' hyperthyroidism and ophthalmopathy. RNA transcripts were the template for amplifying TCR beta CDR3 regions. TCR CDR3 underwent first-round RT-PCR with the HTBI primer set. From the multiplex PCR reads, TCRdb called clonotypes with MiXCR, one entry per CDR3 protein. Of more than 300,000 distinct CDR3 sequences listed, around 13% are singletons. Specimen: blood. These receptors were collected from a woman aged 18-29 years with Graves' hyperthyroidism.

The CDR3 is CASGGGSEGYTF. The CDR3 DNA follows: TGTGCTAGTGGAGGGGGATCTGAAGGCTACACCTTC. V gene TRBV12-5 combines with J gene TRBJ1-2, with TRBD1 as a possible D gene (6 bases). The germline V and J ends were trimmed by 6 bases and 8 bases, with 13 bases remaining between them. Germline-derived CDR1 and CDR2 are LGHNT and FRNRAP. This CDR3 region has 12 residues.

This clonotype was detected ten times or more. The V call is TRBV28, the J call TRBJ2-1; TRBD2 matches at 9 bases. Germline V lookup: CDR1 MDHEN, CDR2 SYDVKM. The CDR3 runs 15 residues. J gave up 2 bases and V 8 bases, and 7 bases lay outside the gene matches. DNA of the CDR3: TGTGCCAGCCACGGTAGCGGGAGACCCTACAATGAGCAGTTCTTC. The encoded protein is CASHGSGRPYNEQFF.

This clonotype was counted many times. The rearrangement joins TRBV4-2 to TRBJ2-3; possibly TRBD2 for D (5 bases). The V gene's germline CDR1 is LGHNA and CDR2 YNFKEQ. This CDR3 is 15 amino acids long. The germline V and J ends were trimmed by 3 bases and 1 base, with 11 bases remaining between them. The CDR3: CASSQGSSGTDTQYF. The CDR3 DNA reads TGTGCCAGCAGCCAGGGGAGTTCCGGCACAGATACGCAGTATTTT.